The rows below give T cell receptor beta chains drawn from one sample of a study of cytomegalovirus exposure and HLA in healthy donors. The repertoire was sequenced with immunoSEQ multiplex PCR; TCRdb's copy has only in-frame clones and lacks some. The sample lists about 360,000 clones; 86% were seen once. Sequenced: PBMCs. The receptors here all came from a woman younger than 35 in good health and CMV-seronegative. The conserved cysteine and the conserved F or W are not part of the CDR3 here.

v_gene	j_gene	CDR3aa
TRBV19	TRBJ2-7	ASSIGGQTYEQY
TRBV5-1	TRBJ2-7	ASSLTGGLHRYEQY
TRBV18	TRBJ2-3	ASSPATDTQY
TRBV18	TRBJ1-5	ASSPGTGVDQPQH
TRBV29-1	TRBJ2-1	SVGAIAGGYNEQF
TRBV29-1	TRBJ1-1	SVAVGESTEAF
TRBV9	TRBJ2-3	ASSVFHLQEDTQY
TRBV5-4	TRBJ1-6	ASGGGNNSPLH
TRBV5-1	TRBJ2-1	ASSRGTDRYNEQF
TRBV27	TRBJ1-1	ASSSSIATEAF
TRBV27	TRBJ1-2	ASSLRAGHGYT
TRBV5-1	TRBJ2-1	ASSLDSREYNEQF
TRBV6-4	TRBJ2-5	ASSEDRAPETQY
TRBV5-1	TRBJ2-7	ASSPSRDRGQY
TRBV30	TRBJ1-6	AWSVIGLPNSPLH
TRBV5-3	TRBJ2-7	ARSLNRRSSYEQY
TRBV5-1	TRBJ2-3	ASSPRTGTSGTDTQY
TRBV5-1	TRBJ2-1	ASSPTGGPVNEQF
TRBV5-1	TRBJ2-7	ATRAGVGSYEQY
TRBV30	TRBJ2-5	AFYGQGSETQY
TRBV10-2	TRBJ2-7	ASSGMGLGETPTYEQY
TRBV30	TRBJ1-2	AWSEQGGYGYT
TRBV27	TRBJ2-7	ASSPPGLVLGGEQY
TRBV4-1	TRBJ2-7	ASSQGGTGSYEQY
TRBV28	TRBJ2-7	ASSRLEQY
TRBV28	TRBJ2-7	ASSFSLQGAPRERYEQY
TRBV12-2	TRBJ1-1	ASRLCEGIGRTEAF
TRBV19	TRBJ1-5	ASSIGLWQPQH
TRBV5-6	TRBJ2-2	ASRARRATNTGELF
TRBV27	TRBJ1-4	ASSLLGATNEKLF
TRBV2	TRBJ1-4	ASSDRTGKSEKLF
TRBV9	TRBJ2-1	ASSVGLLAGVNNEQF
TRBV4-2	TRBJ2-5	ASSHDLTGTQY
TRBV6-5	TRBJ2-7	ASSSGQGGDEQY
TRBV6-1	TRBJ2-1	ASSSIQDHNEQF
TRBV7-3	TRBJ2-1	ASRGLAGPNEQF
TRBV28	TRBJ2-7	ASTSGGRSSYEQY
TRBV6-1	TRBJ1-5	ASSEPDRLSNQPQH
TRBV6-1	TRBJ1-3	ASSERGTGNTIY
TRBV11-3	TRBJ2-5	ASSAGQGEQETQY
TRBV15	TRBJ2-7	ATSRSLSTYEQY
TRBV18	TRBJ2-5	ASSPEPQYQETQY
TRBV19	TRBJ2-2	ASSAAPGLSNTGELF
TRBV4-1	TRBJ2-2	ASSQASGNTGELF
TRBV27	TRBJ2-1	ASRPQGDFSYNEQF
TRBV5-1	TRBJ2-3	ASSTTGVADTQY
TRBV6-1	TRBJ1-1	ASSERRGWGKAF
TRBV6-1	TRBJ1-3	ASWAGAGTIY
TRBV6-5	TRBJ1-2	ASSLGQKYT
TRBV15	TRBJ2-2	ATSRLSPAGTKAGELF
TRBV7-9	TRBJ2-2	ASSLHSPGTGELF
TRBV19	TRBJ2-3	ASTRSGGEDTQY
TRBV27	TRBJ2-1	ASRLLTSGAYNEQF
TRBV5-1	TRBJ1-1	ASSPWGQRNTEAF
TRBV30	TRBJ2-5	AWRDRVGTQY
TRBV6-1	TRBJ2-3	ASSNPGLTKDTQY
TRBV30	TRBJ1-2	AWSVRESGTRG